Included here is one T cell receptor (beta chain) sequence, with context. Its antigen is undetermined. The entry originates in a study of EBV T-cell therapy then PD-1 blockade in nasopharyngeal carcinoma. Sequenced by immunoSEQ multiplex PCR; TCRdb stores in-frame clones only, minus some. The table lists 15,000 to 20,000 clones, roughly 84% of them singletons, with around 30% in the top ten. This sample's treatment: AdE1-LMPpoly-expanded autologous EBV-specific T-cell therapy followed by anti-PD-1 nivolumab. Sequencing used CD8+ T cells from blood, obtained at roughly day 33 from a patient whose treatment included autologous EBV-specific T cells and nivolumab. The sequence came from a man aged 35-49 years with nasopharyngeal carcinoma.

In nucleotides, the CDR3 is TGTGCCAGTAGTACCGGGACAGTTTACACCGGGGAGCTGTTTTTT. This codes for CASSTGTVYTGELFF. This chain joins TRBV19 and TRBJ2-2, with TRBD1 matching 7 bases. This CDR3 is 15 amino acids long. Germline loops: CDR1 LNHDA, CDR2 SQIVND (reference sequence). Trimming removed 4 bases from V and 3 bases from J; junction bases left unmatched: 5. The full variable domain, its missing parts supplied by reference TRBV19 and TRBJ2-2, is DGGITQSPKYLFRKEGQNVTLSCEQNLNHDAMYWYRQDPGQGLRLIYYSQIVNDFQKGDIAEGYSVSREKKESFPLTVTSAQKNPTAFYLCASSTGTVYTGELFFGEGSRLTVL.